This entry concerns a single T cell receptor beta chain. The data are from a study of chemoradiotherapy in HPV16-positive cancers. Clones were sequenced by immunoSEQ multiplex PCR, and TCRdb holds only the in-frame ones, with some missing. The data hold 4,000 to 6,000 clones, with roughly 91% observed a single time. The V gene's germline CDR1 is SGHVS and CDR2 FQNEAQ. The CDR3 runs to 14 residues. The V gene end was trimmed by 7 bases and the J gene end by 4 bases; junction bases not matched to a gene: 7. The receptor was isolated from a human donor with HPV-associated anogenital cancer. This chain links TRBV7-8 with TRBJ2-7, with 10 positions matching TRBD1. The source was tumor tissue, collected from a patient who underwent chemoradiotherapy. The CDR3 is CASMGTGDRYEQYF. CDR3 coding DNA: TGTGCCAGCATGGGGACAGGGGACAGGTACGAGCAGTACTTC.